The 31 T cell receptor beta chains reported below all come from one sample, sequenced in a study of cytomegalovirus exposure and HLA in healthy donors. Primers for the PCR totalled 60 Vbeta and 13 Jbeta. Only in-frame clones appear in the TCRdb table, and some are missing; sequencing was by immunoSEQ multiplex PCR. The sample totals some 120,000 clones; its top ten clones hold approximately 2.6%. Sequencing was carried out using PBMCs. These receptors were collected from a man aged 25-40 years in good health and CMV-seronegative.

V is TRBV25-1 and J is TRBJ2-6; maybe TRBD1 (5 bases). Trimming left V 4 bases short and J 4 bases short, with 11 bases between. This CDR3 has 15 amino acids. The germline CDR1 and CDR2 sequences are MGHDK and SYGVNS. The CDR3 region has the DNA TGTGCCAGCAGTGGGACGACAGTAGGGGCCAACGTCCTGACTTTC. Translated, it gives CASSGTTVGANVLTF.

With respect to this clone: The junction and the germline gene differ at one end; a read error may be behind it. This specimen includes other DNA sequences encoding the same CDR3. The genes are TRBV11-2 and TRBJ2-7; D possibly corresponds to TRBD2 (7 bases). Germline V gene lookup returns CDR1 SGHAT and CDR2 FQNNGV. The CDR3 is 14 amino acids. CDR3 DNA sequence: TGCGCCAGCAGCTTAGACGGGGGGCCGACCGAGCAGTACTTC. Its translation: CASSLDGGPTEQYF.

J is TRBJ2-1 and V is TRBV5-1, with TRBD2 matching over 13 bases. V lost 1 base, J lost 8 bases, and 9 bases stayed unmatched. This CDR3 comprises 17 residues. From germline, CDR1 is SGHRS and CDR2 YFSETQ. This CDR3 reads CASSLRWTSGSTDEQFF. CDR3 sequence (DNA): TGCGCCAGCAGCTTGAGGTGGACTAGCGGGAGCACAGATGAGCAGTTCTTC.

CDR3 in amino acids: CASSSGTGRPEAFF. For the CDR3, the DNA is TGTGCCAGCAGCTCCGGGACAGGAAGACCTGAAGCTTTCTTT. This rearrangement joins TRBV2 to TRBJ1-1; 8 nucleotides line up with TRBD1. The CDR3 covers 14 residues. J gave up 6 bases and V 6 bases, and 9 bases lay outside the gene matches. Germline CDR1 reads SNHLY; CDR2 reads FYNNEI. The full variable domain, in which reference TRBV2 and TRBJ1-1 provide the parts outside the CDR3, is EPEVTQTPSHQVTQMGQEVILRCVPISNHLYFYWYRQILGQKVEFLVSFYNNEISEKSEIFDDQFSVERPDGSNFTLKIRSTKLEDSAMYFCASSSGTGRPEAFFGQGTRLTVV.

CDR3 in amino acids: CASTGMVASTGEQFF. The CDR3 nucleotides read TGTGCCAGCACTGGAATGGTGGCGTCGACGGGTGAGCAGTTCTTC. This sequence joins TRBV6-1 and TRBJ2-1; D is ambiguous. CDR1 MNHNS and CDR2 SASEGT come from the germline V gene. The CDR3 has 15 amino acids. V shed 7 bases and J shed 9 bases, with 22 bases lying between them.

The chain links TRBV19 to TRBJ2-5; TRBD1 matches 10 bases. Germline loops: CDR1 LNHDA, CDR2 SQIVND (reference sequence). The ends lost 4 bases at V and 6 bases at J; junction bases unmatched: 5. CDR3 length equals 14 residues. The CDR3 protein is CASSTRDRGKTQYF. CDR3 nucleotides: TGTGCCAGTAGTACCCGGGACAGGGGAAAGACCCAGTACTTC.

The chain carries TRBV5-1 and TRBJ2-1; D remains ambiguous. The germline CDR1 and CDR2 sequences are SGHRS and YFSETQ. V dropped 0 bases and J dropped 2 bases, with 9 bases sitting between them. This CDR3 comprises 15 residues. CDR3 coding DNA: TGCGCCAGCAGCTTGGACCCCCGGGCCTACAATGAGCAGTTCTTC. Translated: CASSLDPRAYNEQFF.

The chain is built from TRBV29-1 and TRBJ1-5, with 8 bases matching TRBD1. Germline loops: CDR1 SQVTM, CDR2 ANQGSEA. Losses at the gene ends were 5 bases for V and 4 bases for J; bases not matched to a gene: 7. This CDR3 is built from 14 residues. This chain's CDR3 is CSVISGGGNQPQHF. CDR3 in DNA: TGCAGCGTTATCTCAGGGGGCGGGAATCAGCCCCAGCATTTT.

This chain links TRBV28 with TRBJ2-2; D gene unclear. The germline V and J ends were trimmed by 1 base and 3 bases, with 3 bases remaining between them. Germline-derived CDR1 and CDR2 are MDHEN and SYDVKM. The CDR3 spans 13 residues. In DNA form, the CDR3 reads TGTGCCAGCAGTTTATTAGACACCGGGGAGCTGTTTTTT. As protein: CASSLLDTGELFF.

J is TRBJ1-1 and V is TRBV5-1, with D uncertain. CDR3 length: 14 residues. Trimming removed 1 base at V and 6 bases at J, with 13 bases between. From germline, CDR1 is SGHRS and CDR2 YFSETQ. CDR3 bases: TGCGCCAGCAGCTTGATAGTCGGGAGTCCTGAAGCTTTCTTT. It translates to CASSLIVGSPEAFF.

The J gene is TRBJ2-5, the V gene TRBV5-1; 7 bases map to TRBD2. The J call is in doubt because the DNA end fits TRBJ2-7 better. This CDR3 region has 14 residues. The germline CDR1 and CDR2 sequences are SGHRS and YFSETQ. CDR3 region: CASRTSVLSYEQYF. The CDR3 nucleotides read TGCGCCAGCAGAACTAGCGTGCTCTCCTACGAGCAGTACTTC.

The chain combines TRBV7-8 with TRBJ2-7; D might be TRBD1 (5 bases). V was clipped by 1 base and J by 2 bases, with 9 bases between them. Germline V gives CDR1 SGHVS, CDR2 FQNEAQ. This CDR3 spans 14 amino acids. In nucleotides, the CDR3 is TGTGCCAGCAGCTTAGTCCAGGGTACCTACGAGCAGTACTTC. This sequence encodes CASSLVQGTYEQYF.

CDR3 sequence: CASSLTTGTIYEQYF. The CDR3 DNA is TGTGCCAGCAGCTTGACTACCGGGACAATCTACGAGCAGTACTTC. The chain uses TRBV7-2 and TRBJ2-7, with a tentative D call TRBD1 (6 bases). V lost 3 bases and J 3 bases, leaving 15 bases between the germline ends. Per the germline V gene, CDR1 is SGHTA and CDR2 is FQGNSA. There are 15 residues in the CDR3. Together with reference TRBV7-2 and TRBJ2-7, the CDR3 gives the full variable domain: GAGVSQSPSNKVTEKGKDVELRCDPISGHTALYWYRQSLGQGLEFLIYFQGNSAPDKSGLPSDRFSAERTGGSVSTLTIQRTQQEDSAVYLCASSLTTGTIYEQYFGPGTRLTVT.

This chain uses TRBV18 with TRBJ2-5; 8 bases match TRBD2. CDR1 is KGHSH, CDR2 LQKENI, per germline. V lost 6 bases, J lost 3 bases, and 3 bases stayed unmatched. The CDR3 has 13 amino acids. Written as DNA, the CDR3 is TGTGCCAGCTCTTCGGGGGGGGAAGAGACCCAGTACTTC. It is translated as CASSSGGEETQYF. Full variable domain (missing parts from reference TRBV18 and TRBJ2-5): NAGVMQNPRHLVRRRGQEARLRCSPMKGHSHVYWYRQLPEEGLKFMVYLQKENIIDESGMPKERFSAEFPKEGPSILRIQQVVRGDSAAYFCASSSGGEETQYFGPGTRLLVL.

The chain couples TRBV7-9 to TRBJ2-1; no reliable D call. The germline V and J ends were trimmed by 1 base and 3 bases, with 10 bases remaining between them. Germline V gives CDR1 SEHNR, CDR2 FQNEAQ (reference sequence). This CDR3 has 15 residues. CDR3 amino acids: CASSLGSPGYNEQFF. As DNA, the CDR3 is TGTGCCAGCAGCTTAGGTAGTCCAGGCTACAATGAGCAGTTCTTC.

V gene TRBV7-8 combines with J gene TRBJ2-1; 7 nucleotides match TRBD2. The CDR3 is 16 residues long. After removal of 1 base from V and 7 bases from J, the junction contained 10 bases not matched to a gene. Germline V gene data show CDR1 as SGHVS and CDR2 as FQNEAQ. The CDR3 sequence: CASSLERKREGNEQFF. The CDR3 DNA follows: TGTGCCAGCAGCTTAGAACGGAAGCGGGAAGGGAATGAGCAGTTCTTC.

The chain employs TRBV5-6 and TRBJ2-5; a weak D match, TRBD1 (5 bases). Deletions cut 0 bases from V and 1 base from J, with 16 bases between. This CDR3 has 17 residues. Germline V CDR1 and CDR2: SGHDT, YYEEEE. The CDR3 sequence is CASSLARRNRIQETQYF. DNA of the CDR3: TGTGCCAGCAGCTTGGCCCGGCGGAACAGGATCCAAGAGACCCAGTACTTC.

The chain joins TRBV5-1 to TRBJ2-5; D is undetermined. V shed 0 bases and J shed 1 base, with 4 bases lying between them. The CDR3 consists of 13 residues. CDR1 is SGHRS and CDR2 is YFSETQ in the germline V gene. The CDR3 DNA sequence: TGCGCCAGCAGCTTGGAAGCCCAAGAGACCCAGTACTTC. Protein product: CASSLEAQETQYF.

CDR3 DNA sequence: TGTGCCAGCAGCGGCAATTTCAGGGGGTCTTTTCGCTGGTACGAGCAGTACTTC. It codes for CASSGNFRGSFRWYEQYF. This rearrangement joins TRBV11-2 to TRBJ2-7; 7 nucleotides line up with TRBD1. V shed 5 bases and J 4 bases; nucleotides not matched to a gene: 20. Germline CDR1 SGHAT, CDR2 FQNNGV. This CDR3 has 18 residues. Variable domain in full (rest from reference TRBV11-2 and TRBJ2-7): EAGVAQSPRYKIIEKRQSVAFWCNPISGHATLYWYQQILGQGPKLLIQFQNNGVVDDSQLPKDRFSAERLKGVDSTLKIQPAKLEDSAVYLCASSGNFRGSFRWYEQYFGPGTRLTVT.

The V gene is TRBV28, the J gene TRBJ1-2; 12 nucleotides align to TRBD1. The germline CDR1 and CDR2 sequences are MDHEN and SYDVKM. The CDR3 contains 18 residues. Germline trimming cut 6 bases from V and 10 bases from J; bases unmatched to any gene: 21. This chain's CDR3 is CASRGTGGVQGGWLHYTF. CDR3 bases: TGTGCCAGCAGGGGGACAGGGGGCGTCCAAGGCGGGTGGCTCCACTACACCTTC.

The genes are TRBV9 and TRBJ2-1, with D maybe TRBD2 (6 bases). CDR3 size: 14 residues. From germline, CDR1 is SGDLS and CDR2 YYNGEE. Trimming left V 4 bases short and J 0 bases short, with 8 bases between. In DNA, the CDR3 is TGTGCCAGCAGCCCCGGGGGCTCCTACAATGAGCAGTTCTTC. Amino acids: CASSPGGSYNEQFF. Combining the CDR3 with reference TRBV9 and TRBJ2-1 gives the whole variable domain DSGVTQTPKHLITATGQRVTLRCSPRSGDLSVYWYQQSLDQGLQFLIQYYNGEERAKGNILERFSAQQFPDLHSELNLSSLELGDSALYFCASSPGGSYNEQFFGPGTRLTVL.

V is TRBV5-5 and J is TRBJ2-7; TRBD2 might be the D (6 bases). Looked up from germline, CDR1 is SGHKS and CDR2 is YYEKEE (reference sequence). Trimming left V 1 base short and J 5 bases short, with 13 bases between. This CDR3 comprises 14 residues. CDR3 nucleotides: TGTGCCAGCAGCTTGTACACTAGCAGAAACGAGCAGTACTTC. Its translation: CASSLYTSRNEQYF.

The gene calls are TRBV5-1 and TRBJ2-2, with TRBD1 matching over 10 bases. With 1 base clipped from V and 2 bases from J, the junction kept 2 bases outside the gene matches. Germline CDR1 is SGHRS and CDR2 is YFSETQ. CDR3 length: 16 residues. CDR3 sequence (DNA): TGCGCCAGCAGCTTGCTGACAGGGGGCAACACCGGGGAGCTGTTTTTT. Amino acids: CASSLLTGGNTGELFF.

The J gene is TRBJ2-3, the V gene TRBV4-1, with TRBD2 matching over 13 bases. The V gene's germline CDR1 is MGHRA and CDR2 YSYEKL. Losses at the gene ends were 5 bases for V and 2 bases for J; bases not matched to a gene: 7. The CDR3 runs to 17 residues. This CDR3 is CASSDRTSGSNTDTQYF. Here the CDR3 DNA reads TGCGCCAGCAGCGATCGGACTAGCGGGAGTAACACAGATACGCAGTATTTT.

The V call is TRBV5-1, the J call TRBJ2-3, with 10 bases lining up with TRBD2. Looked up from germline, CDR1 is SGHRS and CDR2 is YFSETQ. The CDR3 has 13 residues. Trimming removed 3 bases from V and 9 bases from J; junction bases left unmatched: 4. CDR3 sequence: CASSSQGLATQYF. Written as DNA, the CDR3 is TGCGCCAGCAGCTCCCAGGGACTAGCGACGCAGTATTTT.

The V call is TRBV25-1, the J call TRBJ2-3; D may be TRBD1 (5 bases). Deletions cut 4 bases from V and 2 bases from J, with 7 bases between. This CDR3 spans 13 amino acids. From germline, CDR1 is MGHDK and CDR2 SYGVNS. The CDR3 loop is CASSGGATDTQYF. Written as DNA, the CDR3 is TGTGCCAGCAGTGGGGGCGCCACAGATACGCAGTATTTT.

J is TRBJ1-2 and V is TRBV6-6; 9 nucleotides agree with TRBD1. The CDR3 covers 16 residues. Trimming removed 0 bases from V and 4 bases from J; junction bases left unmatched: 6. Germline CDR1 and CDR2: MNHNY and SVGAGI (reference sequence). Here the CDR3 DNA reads TGTGCCAGCAGTTACTCAATAACAGGGGGCATCTATGGCTACACCTTC. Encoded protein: CASSYSITGGIYGYTF.

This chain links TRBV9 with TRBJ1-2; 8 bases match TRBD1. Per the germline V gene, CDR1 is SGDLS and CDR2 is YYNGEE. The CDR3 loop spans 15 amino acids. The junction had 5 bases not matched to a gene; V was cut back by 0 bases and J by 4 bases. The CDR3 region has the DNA TGTGCCAGCAGCGTAGAGGCAGGGGGCGGCTATGGCTACACCTTC. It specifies CASSVEAGGGYGYTF. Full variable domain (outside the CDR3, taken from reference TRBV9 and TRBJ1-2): DSGVTQTPKHLITATGQRVTLRCSPRSGDLSVYWYQQSLDQGLQFLIQYYNGEERAKGNILERFSAQQFPDLHSELNLSSLELGDSALYFCASSVEAGGGYGYTFGSGTRLTVV.

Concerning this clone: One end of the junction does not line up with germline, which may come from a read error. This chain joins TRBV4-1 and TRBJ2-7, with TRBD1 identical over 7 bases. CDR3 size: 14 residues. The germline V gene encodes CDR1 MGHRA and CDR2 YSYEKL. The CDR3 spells CASSEEGGFYEQYF. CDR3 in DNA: TGCGCCAGCAGCGAAGAAGGGGGCTTCTACGAGCAGTACTTC.

As DNA, the CDR3 is TGTGCCAGCAGCTTGGTAGGGGGCGCGAGAGGGGACTATGGCTACACCTTC. This gives the protein CASSLVGGARGDYGYTF. The chain joins TRBV5-6 to TRBJ1-2, with TRBD1 identical over 7 bases. The CDR3 contains 17 residues. The ends lost 0 bases at V and 3 bases at J; junction bases unmatched: 11. The germline V gene encodes CDR1 SGHDT and CDR2 YYEEEE.

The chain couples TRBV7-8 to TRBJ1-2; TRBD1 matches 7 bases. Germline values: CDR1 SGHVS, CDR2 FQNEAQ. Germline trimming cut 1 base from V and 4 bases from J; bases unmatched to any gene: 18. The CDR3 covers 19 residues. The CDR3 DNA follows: TGTGCCAGCAGCTTAGAGGGGCCGGCGGAGGCCCCAGGGGGCTATGGCTACACCTTC. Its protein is CASSLEGPAEAPGGYGYTF.